This paragraph covers one T cell receptor (beta chain) sequence. Its antigen is still unknown. A second 7 to 11 cycle PCR used barcoded and J-beta primers. One entry per CDR3 protein, called by TCRdb with MiXCR from the 5' RACE reads. The sample yields fewer than 1.5 million distinct CDR3 sequences, approximately 38% seen once. The CDR3 extends over 16 amino acids. Germline V gene data show CDR1 as DFQATT and CDR2 as SNEGSKA (reference sequence). Trimming at V came to 6 bases and at J to 2 bases, leaving 15 bases not matched to a gene. The data are from a study of blood T cells in healthy people across ages. General observations from the study: Long-lived and aged donors differed, with more naive CD4+ cells and higher diversity in the long-lived.

Individuals who donated were healthy Caucasians from Russia aged roughly 6 to 100. Each of the donors had roughly 9.7 milliliters of peripheral blood drawn into EDTA-treated Vacutainer tubes. The chain uses TRBV20-1 and TRBJ1-2; TRBD1 aligns across 7 bases. The clonotype was recovered from a woman aged 18 to 35 in good health. Sequencing was carried out using blood. The CDR3, as DNA: TGCAGTGCCGTAAGCTCCTTAGGGGGCGAAAACTATGGCTACACCTTC. Translating gives CSAVSSLGGENYGYTF.